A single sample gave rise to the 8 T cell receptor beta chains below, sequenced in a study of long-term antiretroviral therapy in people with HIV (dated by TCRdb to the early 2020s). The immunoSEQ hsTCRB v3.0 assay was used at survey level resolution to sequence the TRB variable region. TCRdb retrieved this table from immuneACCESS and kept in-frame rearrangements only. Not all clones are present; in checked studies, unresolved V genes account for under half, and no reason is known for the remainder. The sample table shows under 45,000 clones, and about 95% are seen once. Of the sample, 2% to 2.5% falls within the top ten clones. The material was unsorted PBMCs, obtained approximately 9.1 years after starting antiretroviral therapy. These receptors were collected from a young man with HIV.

The CDR3 nucleotides read TGCGCCAGCAGCCGGGAGAGCAGGGATGGCTCACCCCTCCACTTT. Amino acids: CASSRESRDGSPLHF. The chain joins TRBV5-1 to TRBJ1-6, with a weak D call TRBD1 (5 bases). Germline CDR1 SGHRS, CDR2 YFSETQ. This CDR3 is 15 amino acids long. V was cut by 4 bases and J by 10 bases, with 18 bases left in between.

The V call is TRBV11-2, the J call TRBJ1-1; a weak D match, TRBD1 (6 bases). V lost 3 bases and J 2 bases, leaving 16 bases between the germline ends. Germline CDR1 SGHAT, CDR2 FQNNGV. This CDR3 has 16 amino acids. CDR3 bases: TGTGCCAGCAGCTTCGGGAGGACAGACCTTAACACTGAAGCTTTCTTT. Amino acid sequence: CASSFGRTDLNTEAFF.

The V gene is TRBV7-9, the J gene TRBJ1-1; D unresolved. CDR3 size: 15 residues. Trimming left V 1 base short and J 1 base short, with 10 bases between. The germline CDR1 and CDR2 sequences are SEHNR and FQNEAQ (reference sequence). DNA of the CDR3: TGTGCCAGCAGCTTAGACGGGCTCTCGAACACTGAAGCTTTCTTT. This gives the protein CASSLDGLSNTEAFF.

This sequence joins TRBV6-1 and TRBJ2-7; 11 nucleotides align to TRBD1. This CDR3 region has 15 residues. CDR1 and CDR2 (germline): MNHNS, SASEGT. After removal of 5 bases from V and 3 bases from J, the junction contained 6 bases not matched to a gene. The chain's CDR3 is CASSSRDRGIYEQYV. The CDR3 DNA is TGTGCCAGCAGTAGCCGGGACAGGGGGATCTACGAGCAGTACGTC.

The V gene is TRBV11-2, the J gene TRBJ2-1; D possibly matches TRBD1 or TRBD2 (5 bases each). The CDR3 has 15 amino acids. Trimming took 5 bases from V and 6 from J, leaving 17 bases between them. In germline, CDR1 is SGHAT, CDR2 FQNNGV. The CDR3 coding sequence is TGTGCCAGCAGCCTGGGGACCACAGGCCCCAATGAGCAGTTCTTC. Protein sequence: CASSLGTTGPNEQFF.

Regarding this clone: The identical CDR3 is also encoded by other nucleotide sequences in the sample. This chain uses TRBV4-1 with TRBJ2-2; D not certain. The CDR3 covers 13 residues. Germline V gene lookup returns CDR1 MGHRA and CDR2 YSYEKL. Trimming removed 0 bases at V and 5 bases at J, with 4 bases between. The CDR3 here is CASSQEVTGELFF. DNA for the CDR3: TGCGCCAGCAGCCAAGAGGTAACCGGGGAGCTGTTTTTT.

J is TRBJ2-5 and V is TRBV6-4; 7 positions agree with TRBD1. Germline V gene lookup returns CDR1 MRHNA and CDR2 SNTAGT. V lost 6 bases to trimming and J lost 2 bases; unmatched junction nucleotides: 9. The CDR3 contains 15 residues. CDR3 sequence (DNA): TGTGCCAGCAGGGAACAGGGGCCGATTCAAGAGACCCAGTACTTC. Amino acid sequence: CASREQGPIQETQYF.

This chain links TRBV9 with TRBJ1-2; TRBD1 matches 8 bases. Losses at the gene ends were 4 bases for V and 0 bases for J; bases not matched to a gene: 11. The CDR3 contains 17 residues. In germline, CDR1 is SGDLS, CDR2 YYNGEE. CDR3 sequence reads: CASSPMPDRASNYGYTF. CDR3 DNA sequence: TGTGCCAGCAGCCCTATGCCGGACAGGGCATCTAACTATGGCTACACCTTC.